Detailed here is one T cell receptor (beta chain). CDR1 KGHSH and CDR2 LQKENI come from the germline V gene. The CDR3 contains 17 residues. The junction had 9 bases not matched to a gene; V was cut back by 6 bases and J by 1 base. This sample was taken from a study of blood T cell repertoires in COVID-19. Study summary: Sites across the United States, Italy and Spain contributed samples from acute and convalescent COVID-19. In each case, the material was cDNA or gDNA derived from T cells, B-cell-depleted T cells, or PBMCs.

In the source study's methods: From reference gene primer amplification, estimates of nucleated cell counts were derived. Using immunoSEQ multiplex PCR, the repertoire was profiled, and TCRdb retains in-frame clones only, with some absent. V, J and clone size were drawn from that table, and D and trimming were deduced from the DNA. The repertoire holds about 94,000 clones, with roughly 80% as singletons. Sequenced material: peripheral blood. V is TRBV18 and J is TRBJ2-7, with TRBD2 identical over 13 bases. The source of this sequence is a woman of 80 years or more with acute or convalescent COVID-19. In DNA, the CDR3 is TGTGCCAGCTCTCAACTTCGACTAGCGGGAGGATCCTACGAGCAGTACTTC. Protein: CASSQLRLAGGSYEQYF.